This T cell receptor (beta chain) derives from a study of OX40 agonist ivuxolimab in advanced cancers. Background on the study: Partial responses were achieved by three patients, one with hepatocellular carcinoma and two with cutaneous melanoma. Study observations and caveats: At 0.1 to 3.0 mg/kg and by week 6, clonal expansion occurred in CD4+ and CD8+ blood T cells.

V lost 6 bases to trimming and J lost 8 bases, with 13 bases between them. The CDR3 consists of 13 residues. CDR1 is LNHDA, CDR2 SQIVND, per germline (reference sequence). This clone has only one observation. Its matching antigen is unknown. The table came from immunoSEQ multiplex PCR; TCRdb's copy has only in-frame clones and leaves some out. The sample has 65,000 to 80,000 clones; about 94% are singletons. The material was CD4+ or CD8+ T cells sorted from blood, obtained in a trial of the OX40 agonist ivuxolimab. This clonotype originated in an adult with an advanced solid tumor such as melanoma, head and neck, liver or kidney cancer. The chain joins TRBV19 to TRBJ1-4; maybe TRBD1 (5 bases). The CDR3 loop is CASSAGGFEKLFF. The CDR3 bases are TGTGCCAGTAGCGCTGGGGGGTTCGAAAAACTGTTTTTT.